Each of the 30 T cell receptor beta chains below was sequenced from the same sample in a study of control samples from healthy donors and cancer patients. The repertoire was sequenced with immunoSEQ multiplex PCR; TCRdb's copy has only in-frame clones and lacks some. The sample lists roughly 140,000 clones, roughly 90% occurring once. The sample comprised blood. Every receptor here comes from a man in his thirties or forties in good health.

The chain couples TRBV5-1 to TRBJ2-2; 8 bases align to TRBD2. Germline CDR1 and CDR2: SGHRS and YFSETQ. The CDR3 covers 15 residues. Unmatched junction bases numbered 2, after V lost 0 bases and J lost 4 bases. The CDR3 DNA reads as TGCGCCAGCAGCTTGGTAGCGGGAACCACCGGGGAGCTGTTTTTT. It specifies CASSLVAGTTGELFF.

The chain has TRBV5-1 and TRBJ2-3, with D hard to call. The CDR3 is made up of 15 amino acids. V dropped 0 bases and J dropped 4 bases, with 12 bases sitting between them. The germline V gene has CDR1 SGHRS and CDR2 YFSETQ. The CDR3, as DNA: TGCGCCAGCAGCTTGGACGGCCGGCAGGCAGATACGCAGTATTTT. Amino acid sequence: CASSLDGRQADTQYF.

The rearrangement links TRBV7-3 to TRBJ2-3, with D uncertain. This CDR3 has 16 amino acids. In germline, CDR1 is SGHTA, CDR2 FQGTGA. Between the trimmed V and J ends, which lost 5 bases and 0 bases, there was a span of 15 bases. The CDR3 DNA sequence: TGTGCCAGCAGCCCAGAAGACACTTCTAGCACAGATACGCAGTATTTT. The encoded protein is CASSPEDTSSTDTQYF.

This clone was picked up one time. The chain uses TRBV7-8 and TRBJ2-2; TRBD1 aligns across 8 bases. Germline values: CDR1 SGHVS, CDR2 FQNEAQ. V lost 5 bases, J lost 7 bases, and 3 bases stayed unmatched. The CDR3 loop spans 13 amino acids. CDR3: CASSRGQGGELFF. The DNA for the CDR3 is TGTGCCAGCAGCCGCGGACAGGGCGGGGAGCTGTTTTTT.

The chain couples TRBV30 to TRBJ2-7, with D hard to call. Trimming removed 5 bases at V and 0 bases at J, with 8 bases between. From germline, CDR1 is GTSNPN and CDR2 SVGIG (reference sequence). The length of the CDR3 is 12 residues. The CDR3 loop is CAWGDTSYEQYF. CDR3 sequence (DNA): TGTGCCTGGGGAGACACCTCCTACGAGCAGTACTTC.

The genes are TRBV2 and TRBJ1-4, with D perhaps TRBD1 (5 bases). Germline V lookup: CDR1 SNHLY, CDR2 FYNNEI. The CDR3 length is 15 residues. V shed 8 bases and J shed 11 bases, with 24 bases lying between them. CDR3 residues: CASGTRSGPSGKLFF. Here the CDR3 DNA reads TGTGCCAGCGGAACCAGATCGGGGCCTTCGGGCAAACTGTTTTTT.

The chain is built from TRBV4-3 and TRBJ1-2, with D possibly TRBD1 on 6 matching bases. The CDR3 runs to 18 residues. V shed 1 base and J shed 2 bases, with 20 bases lying between them. Germline values: CDR1 LGHNA, CDR2 YSLEER. DNA of the CDR3: TGCGCCAGCAGCCAAGGGGGCCTAAGGACAGAGGGAAACTATGGCTACACCTTC. Its protein product is CASSQGGLRTEGNYGYTF.

The chain carries TRBV15 and TRBJ2-7, with TRBD2 matching over 8 bases. CDR1 is LNHNV and CDR2 is YYDKDF in the germline V gene (reference sequence). The CDR3 is 15 amino acids. The V and J ends lost 0 bases and 3 bases, in that order; junction bases with no gene match: 4. CDR3 region: CATSRESGGSYEQYF. The DNA of the CDR3 is TGTGCCACCAGCAGAGAAAGCGGGGGTAGCTACGAGCAGTACTTC.

V gene TRBV5-4 combines with J gene TRBJ2-3; D not certain. Germline CDR1 and CDR2: SGHNT and YYREEE (reference sequence). CDR3 size: 15 residues. V was clipped by 4 bases and J by 1 base, with 13 bases between them. The CDR3 region has the DNA TGTGCCAGCAGCCGCGAATCCCGGGGCACAGATACGCAGTATTTT. This translates into CASSRESRGTDTQYF.

In DNA form, the CDR3 reads TGTGCCAGCAGACGGACAGGAGACACTGAAGCTTTCTTT. It encodes CASRRTGDTEAFF. The rearrangement uses TRBV28 and TRBJ1-1; the match to TRBD1 covers 7 bases. The CDR3 contains 13 residues. The germline gives CDR1 MDHEN, CDR2 SYDVKM. J lost 3 bases, V lost 6 bases, and 4 bases had no gene match.

The chain links TRBV27 to TRBJ1-5; TRBD1 aligns across 7 bases. This CDR3 is 16 amino acids long. V trimming: 3 bases; J trimming: 1 base; junction bases outside the gene matches: 6. The V gene's germline CDR1 is MNHEY and CDR2 SMNVEV (reference sequence). Written as DNA, the CDR3 is TGTGCCAGCAGTTTTACAGGGGACGGGAGCAATCAGCCCCAGCATTTT. This sequence encodes CASSFTGDGSNQPQHF.

This rearrangement joins TRBV18 to TRBJ1-1, with 11 positions matching TRBD1. Germline assignment: CDR1 KGHSH and CDR2 LQKENI. The CDR3 consists of 15 residues. Trimming took 1 base from V and 6 from J; bases not matched to a gene: 4. DNA of the CDR3: TGTGCCAGCTCACCACAAGGACAGGGGGCTGCTGAAGCTTTCTTT. Protein sequence: CASSPQGQGAAEAFF. Together with reference TRBV18 and TRBJ1-1, the CDR3 gives the full variable domain: NAGVMQNPRHLVRRRGQEARLRCSPMKGHSHVYWYRQLPEEGLKFMVYLQKENIIDESGMPKERFSAEFPKEGPSILRIQQVVRGDSAAYFCASSPQGQGAAEAFFGQGTRLTVV.

This clone has a single count. The J gene is TRBJ2-3, the V gene TRBV7-2, with 7 nucleotides matching TRBD2. Germline V gene data show CDR1 as SGHTA and CDR2 as FQGNSA. The CDR3 runs to 16 residues. V lost 5 bases to trimming and J lost 2 bases; unmatched junction nucleotides: 10. DNA of the CDR3: TGTGCCAGCAGCCTATCCCCGGGACTAAACACAGATACGCAGTATTTT. It encodes CASSLSPGLNTDTQYF.

The chain couples TRBV6-6 to TRBJ2-7; D possibly matches TRBD1 or TRBD2 (6 bases each). V lost 2 bases, J lost 3 bases, and 14 bases lay in between. The CDR3 is made up of 15 amino acids. The germline V gene has CDR1 MNHNY and CDR2 SVGAGI (reference sequence). CDR3 DNA sequence: TGTGCCAGCAGTTACGGGGGGCTCGGGCACTACGAGCAGTACTTC. Amino acid sequence: CASSYGGLGHYEQYF.

This clone was seen only once. The chain employs TRBV11-1 and TRBJ2-5; D tentatively reads TRBD1 or TRBD2 (5 bases each). The CDR3 consists of 14 residues. Trimming pared 6 bases from V and 5 bases from J, leaving 16 bases between. CDR1 is SGHAT and CDR2 is FQDESV in the germline V gene (reference sequence). The CDR3 DNA sequence: TGTGCCAGCAGTGGAAGGGCGAGGGACGAGACCCAGTACTTC. Protein: CASSGRARDETQYF.

The genes are TRBV5-1 and TRBJ2-7, with D maybe TRBD1 (6 bases). CDR3 size: 15 residues. In germline, CDR1 is SGHRS, CDR2 YFSETQ. Trimming took off 0 bases at V and 3 bases at J, with 13 bases between the two ends. CDR3 sequence: CASSLGHRDRYEQYF. The CDR3 bases are TGCGCCAGCAGCTTGGGGCACAGGGACCGCTACGAGCAGTACTTC.

This rearrangement joins TRBV24-1 to TRBJ1-1; D might be TRBD1 (5 bases). The CDR3 contains 12 residues. Deletions cut 7 bases from V and 8 bases from J, with 13 bases between. Germline V gives CDR1 KGHDR, CDR2 SFDVKD. The CDR3 loop reads CATSASGAEAFF. CDR3 coding DNA: TGTGCCACCAGCGCCTCCGGGGCCGAAGCTTTCTTT.

V is TRBV20-1 and J is TRBJ1-3; D uncertain. Trimming removed 1 base at V and 11 bases at J, with 9 bases between. CDR3 length equals 11 residues. The V gene's germline CDR1 is DFQATT and CDR2 SNEGSKA (reference sequence). As DNA, the CDR3 is TGCAGTGCTAGAGGGGAGGAAGCCATATATTTT. It specifies CSARGEEAIYF.

This clone has only one observation. The chain employs TRBV5-1 and TRBJ2-2; either TRBD1 or TRBD2 may supply D (5 bases each). Germline-derived CDR1 and CDR2 are SGHRS and YFSETQ. This CDR3 is 14 amino acids long. V was pared by 2 bases and J by 4 bases, with 9 bases between. CDR3 nucleotides: TGCGCCAGCAGCTTTTGGGGGAGCACCGGGGAGCTGTTTTTT. This translates into CASSFWGSTGELFF.

This clone was seen once. CDR3 loop: CASSTRETQYF. The DNA of the CDR3 is TGTGCCAGCAGTACGCGGGAGACCCAGTACTTC. The chain employs TRBV27 and TRBJ2-5; D is undetermined. Trimming left V 5 bases short and J 5 bases short, with 6 bases between. The CDR3 runs 11 residues. The germline CDR1 and CDR2 sequences are MNHEY and SMNVEV (reference sequence).

This clone was observed a single time. J is TRBJ1-2 and V is TRBV20-1; D might be TRBD1 (5 bases). CDR1 DFQATT and CDR2 SNEGSKA come from the germline V gene (reference sequence). The length of the CDR3 is 11 residues. Trimming cost V 5 bases and J 6 bases, with 10 bases left between them. CDR3 in amino acids: CSAYRRDGYTF. The CDR3 coding sequence is TGCAGTGCTTACAGGAGAGATGGCTACACCTTC.

The chain recombines TRBV7-2 with TRBJ1-1; 9 bases are a match to TRBD1. The CDR3 is 15 residues long. Germline CDR1 reads SGHTA; CDR2 reads FQGNSA. Trimming removed 3 bases from V and 8 bases from J; junction bases left unmatched: 10. The CDR3 nucleotides are TGTGCCAGCAGCTTTGTTGGGACAGGGAATAGAGAAGCTTTCTTT. It specifies CASSFVGTGNREAFF.

This clone was seen once. V usage is TRBV9 and J usage is TRBJ2-7, with D perhaps matching TRBD2 (5 bases). The germline gives CDR1 SGDLS, CDR2 YYNGEE. This CDR3 has 15 amino acids. With 4 bases removed from V and 0 bases from J, the gap between germline ends came to 14 bases. CDR3 sequence reads: CASSSELGSSYEQYF. In DNA form, the CDR3 reads TGTGCCAGCAGCTCCGAGCTGGGGAGCTCCTACGAGCAGTACTTC.

The chain recombines TRBV29-1 with TRBJ1-2; D unclear. This CDR3 comprises 8 residues. Germline CDR1 reads SQVTM; CDR2 reads ANQGSEA. Trimming took 6 bases from V and 7 from J, leaving 3 bases between them. This chain's CDR3 is CSVPGYTF. CDR3 DNA: TGCAGCGTGCCTGGCTACACCTTC. The full variable domain, in which reference TRBV29-1 and TRBJ1-2 provide the parts outside the CDR3, is SAVISQKPSRDICQRGTSLTIQCQVDSQVTMMFWYRQQPGQSLTLIATANQGSEATYESGFVIDKFPISRPNLTFSTLTVSNMSPEDSSIYLCSVPGYTFGSGTRLTVV.

The V call is TRBV3-1 (or the pseudogene TRBV3-2), the J call TRBJ2-7; no firm D call. The CDR3 loop spans 12 amino acids. Germline-derived CDR1 and CDR2 are LGHDT and YNNKEL (reference sequence). V was cut by 2 bases and J by 7 bases, with 9 bases left in between. This chain's CDR3 is CASSQSLWEQYF. The CDR3 DNA follows: TGTGCCAGCAGCCAATCGCTATGGGAGCAGTACTTC.

The chain is built from TRBV9 and TRBJ1-3; 8 nucleotides line up with TRBD1. The CDR3 is made up of 15 amino acids. V trimming: 4 bases; J trimming: 2 bases; junction bases outside the gene matches: 5. CDR1 is SGDLS, CDR2 YYNGEE, per germline. CDR3 protein: CASSTQTGAGNTIYF. CDR3 DNA: TGTGCCAGCAGCACCCAGACAGGGGCTGGAAACACCATATATTTT.

Details on this clone: Other nucleotide sequences from this sample produce the same CDR3. The chain carries TRBV7-2 and TRBJ1-3; unclear D gene. This CDR3 contains 14 residues. Trimming cost V 1 base and J 0 bases, with 4 bases left between them. Germline assignment: CDR1 SGHTA and CDR2 FQGNSA. The DNA of the CDR3 is TGTGCCAGCAGCTTAGGGAACTCTGGAAACACCATATATTTT. This sequence encodes CASSLGNSGNTIYF.

This clone was counted once. The chain links TRBV9 to TRBJ2-4, with 9 bases identical to TRBD1. CDR1 SGDLS and CDR2 YYNGEE come from the germline V gene. CDR3 length: 14 residues. V lost 3 bases to trimming and J lost 8 bases; unmatched junction nucleotides: 6. The CDR3 region has the DNA TGTGCCAGCAGCGACTTCGACAGGGGGGACATTCAGTACTTC. It translates to CASSDFDRGDIQYF.

The chain combines TRBV4-3 with TRBJ2-4; a weak D match, TRBD2 (6 bases). CDR3 size: 17 residues. V shed 0 bases and J shed 0 bases, with 12 bases lying between them. Germline V gives CDR1 LGHNA, CDR2 YSLEER. CDR3 sequence (DNA): TGCGCCAGCAGCCAAGATTCCATGGGACTAGCCAAAAACATTCAGTACTTC. Its protein product is CASSQDSMGLAKNIQYF.

V is TRBV28 and J is TRBJ1-2, with D possibly TRBD1 on 5 matching bases. This CDR3 is built from 13 residues. Germline CDR1 reads MDHEN; CDR2 reads SYDVKM. With 8 bases removed from V and 4 bases from J, the gap between germline ends came to 14 bases. CDR3 nucleotide sequence: TGTGCCAGCGGACCACCGGACACCTATGGCTACACCTTC. Its translation: CASGPPDTYGYTF.